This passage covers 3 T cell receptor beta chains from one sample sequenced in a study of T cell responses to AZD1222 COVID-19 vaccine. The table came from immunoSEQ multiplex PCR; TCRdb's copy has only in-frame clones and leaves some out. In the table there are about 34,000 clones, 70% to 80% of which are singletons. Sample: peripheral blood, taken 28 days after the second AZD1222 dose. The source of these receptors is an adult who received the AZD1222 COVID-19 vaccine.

The CDR3 here is CASSSPGRRGETQYF. The CDR3 nucleotides are TGTGCCAGCAGTTCCCCGGGGAGACGGGGGGAGACCCAGTACTTC. This sequence joins TRBV28 and TRBJ2-5, with D possibly matching TRBD2 (6 bases). CDR1 and CDR2 from the germline V gene are MDHEN and SYDVKM. Trimming left V 4 bases short and J 5 bases short, with 17 bases between. The CDR3 runs 15 residues.

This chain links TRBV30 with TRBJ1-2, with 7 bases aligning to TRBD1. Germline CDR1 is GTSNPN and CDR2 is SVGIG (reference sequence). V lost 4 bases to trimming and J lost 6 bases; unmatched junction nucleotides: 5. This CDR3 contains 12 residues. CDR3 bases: TGTGCCTGGACGTTCGGGACAGATGGCTACACCTTC. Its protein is CAWTFGTDGYTF.

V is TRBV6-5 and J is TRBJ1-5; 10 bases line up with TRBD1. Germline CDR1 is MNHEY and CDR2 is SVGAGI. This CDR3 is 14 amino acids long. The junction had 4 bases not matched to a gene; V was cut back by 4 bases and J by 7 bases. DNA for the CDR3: TGTGCCAGCAGTTCCGGACAGGGGGGGCAGCCCCAGCATTTT. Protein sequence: CASSSGQGGQPQHF.